This passage covers 11 T cell receptor beta chains from one sample sequenced in a study of vaccination and CD4 T cells after COVID-19. Cultured CD4+ T cell DNA was sequenced using the Oncomine TCR Beta short-read assay. TCRdb analysed the PCR reads with MiXCR anew, one entry per CDR3 protein. The sample holds over 20,000 distinct CDR3 sequences; around 37% are singletons and the top ten take 2.5% to 3%. Which antigens these TCRs recognize remains unknown. Described time point: late sampling 161 to 241 days after vaccination in a few convalescent patients. As for treatment: approximately 9-day PBMC culture with coronavirus spike peptide pools or control peptides (ViraFEST assay). This specimen was CD4+ T cells from blood, cultured in vitro, taken about 7 months after SARS-CoV-2 vaccination. Receptor source: a human donor who had recovered from COVID-19.

Only one count was recorded for this clonotype. No DNA is shown, since the ends of the CDR3 on it are uncertain; the CDR3 is the one TCRdb lists. The V gene is TRBV7-9, the J gene TRBJ2-7; no DNA check was done on the table's D call, TRBD1. The CDR3 contains 15 residues when both ends are counted. Looked up from germline, CDR1 is SEHNR and CDR2 is FQNEAQ (reference sequence). The CDR3 protein is CASSLVGRGTYERYF.

The sample holds a few counts of this clonotype. The chain recombines TRBV28 with TRBJ2-7; 9 bases are a match to TRBD1. This CDR3 spans 13 amino acids. V dropped 5 bases and J dropped 4; count of bases not matched to a gene: 3. Looked up from germline, CDR1 is MDHEN and CDR2 is SYDVKM. The CDR3 bases are TGTGCCAGCAGTCGGGACAGGGCGTACGAGCAGTACTTC. Amino acids: CASSRDRAYEQYF.

This rearrangement joins TRBV20-1 to TRBJ2-7; tentative D call: TRBD1 (7 bases). This CDR3 region has 14 residues. The germline V gene encodes CDR1 DFQATT and CDR2 SNEGSKA (reference sequence). The V end was cut by 4 bases, the J end by 2 bases, with 15 bases between. The CDR3 coding sequence is TGCAGTGCTACCACAGGAGGGGGCGCCTACGAGCAGTACTTC. Translation gives CSATTGGGAYEQYF.

The chain recombines TRBV24-1 with TRBJ2-1; no clear D gene. Germline V gives CDR1 KGHDR, CDR2 SFDVKD. V was cut by 6 bases and J by 3 bases, with 14 bases left in between. The CDR3 totals 15 residues. DNA for the CDR3: TGTGCCACCAGTCCTGATAGGCGCAACTACAATGAGCAGTTCTTC. Its protein product is CATSPDRRNYNEQFF.

This clonotype occurred a few times. The chain recombines TRBV27 with TRBJ1-1, with D unclear. This CDR3 is built from 14 residues. The germline V gene has CDR1 MNHEY and CDR2 SMNVEV (reference sequence). The V gene lost 1 base and the J gene lost 1 base, with 7 bases spanning the gap. This CDR3 reads CASSLLVTNTEAFF. The DNA for the CDR3 is TGTGCCAGCAGTTTATTGGTGACGAACACTGAAGCTTTCTTT.

This chain links TRBV11-3 with TRBJ2-2; 7 nucleotides agree with TRBD2. J gave up 3 bases and V 2 bases, and 9 bases lay outside the gene matches. The CDR3 is made up of 17 amino acids. Germline values: CDR1 SGHNT, CDR2 YENEEA. The CDR3 protein is CASSLYWRAGDTGELFF. The CDR3 coding sequence is TGTGCCAGCAGCTTATATTGGAGGGCGGGGGACACCGGGGAGCTGTTTTTT.

This clonotype appeared a few times. The chain links TRBV29-1 to TRBJ2-3, with 10 nucleotides matching TRBD2. The V segment lost 6 bases and the J segment 4 bases; nucleotides outside the gene matches: 19. Germline CDR1 reads SQVTM; CDR2 reads ANQGSEA. This CDR3 region has 18 residues. In DNA form, the CDR3 reads TGCAGCGTCCAAGGAGTTGCTAAGCGGGAGGGCCGCGCAGATACGCAGTATTTT. Protein: CSVQGVAKREGRADTQYF.

This clonotype was counted between two and nine times. The V and J genes are TRBV28 and TRBJ1-6, with D unresolved. This CDR3 has 14 amino acids. V was clipped by 8 bases and J by 8 bases, with 16 bases between them. Looked up from germline, CDR1 is MDHEN and CDR2 is SYDVKM. CDR3 nucleotide sequence: TGTGCCAGCGGATCGACTGGGTGGCATTCACCCCTCCACTTT. As protein: CASGSTGWHSPLHF.

The V gene is TRBV2, the J gene TRBJ2-1; weak D call: TRBD1 (5 bases). Germline V gives CDR1 SNHLY, CDR2 FYNNEI. The V end lost 4 bases, the J end lost 9 bases, and 7 bases lay between the germline ends. This CDR3 has 11 amino acids. The CDR3 loop is CASSGQSEQFF. The CDR3 region has the DNA TGTGCCAGCAGTGGACAGAGTGAGCAGTTCTTC. The whole variable domain, filled in from reference TRBV2 and TRBJ2-1, reads EPEVTQTPSHQVTQMGQEVILRCVPISNHLYFYWYRQILGQKVEFLVSFYNNEISEKSEIFDDQFSVERPDGSNFTLKIRSTKLEDSAMYFCASSGQSEQFFGPGTRLTVL.

This sequence joins TRBV30 and TRBJ2-7; the match to TRBD2 covers 13 bases. The V segment lost 2 bases and the J segment 5 bases; nucleotides outside the gene matches: 6. This CDR3 has 15 residues. Germline loops: CDR1 GTSNPN, CDR2 SVGIG (reference sequence). The CDR3 region has the DNA TGTGCCTGGAGTCCAGGACTAGCGGGAGTAGACGAGCAGTACTTC. It is translated as CAWSPGLAGVDEQYF.

The V call is TRBV10-3, the J call TRBJ1-6, with D perhaps matching TRBD1 (6 bases). This CDR3 has 18 amino acids. V was trimmed by 3 bases and J by 0 bases, leaving 15 bases between them. Germline V gene data show CDR1 as ENHRY and CDR2 as SYGVKD. CDR3 sequence reads: CAISDRSQGNSYNSPLHF. CDR3 bases: TGTGCCATCAGTGACCGTTCGCAGGGGAACTCCTATAATTCACCCCTCCACTTT.